Each of the 27 T cell receptor beta chains below was sequenced from the same sample in a study of blood T cell repertoires in COVID-19. The protocol was immunoSEQ multiplex PCR, while the TCRdb copy is restricted to in-frame clones and leaves out a portion. The sample lists some 200,000 clones; roughly 88% were seen once. The sequenced material came from peripheral blood. Source of these receptors: a man in his forties or fifties with COVID-19, enrolled during active disease.

This rearrangement joins TRBV7-3 to TRBJ2-2; D is uncertain. Per germline, CDR1 SGHTA and CDR2 FQGTGA. The V end lost 1 base, the J end lost 6 bases, and 6 bases lay between the germline ends. This CDR3 comprises 13 residues. The CDR3 DNA reads TGTGCCAGCAGCTTAATGGCCCCCGGGGAGCTGTTTTTT. Protein sequence: CASSLMAPGELFF.

In DNA form, the CDR3 reads TGCGCCAGCGGGGCGGGAGATCAGCCCCAGCATTTT. Encoded protein: CASGAGDQPQHF. The gene calls are TRBV10-2 and TRBJ1-5; maybe TRBD1 (5 bases). V was shortened by 8 bases and J by 5 bases, with 10 bases between the two germline ends. The V gene's germline CDR1 is WSHSY and CDR2 SAAADI. CDR3 length: 12 amino acids.

The V gene is TRBV7-2, the J gene TRBJ1-3; D unclear. The V gene lost 8 bases and the J gene lost 4 bases, with 12 bases spanning the gap. CDR1 and CDR2 from the germline V gene are SGHTA and FQGNSA. This CDR3 has 13 residues. CDR3 sequence (DNA): TGTGCCAGCTCCTCCGGGTTAGGAAACACCATATATTTT. It yields the protein CASSSGLGNTIYF.

The V and J genes are TRBV5-1 and TRBJ2-5, with a tentative D call TRBD2 (6 bases). Trimming removed 0 bases from V and 2 bases from J, with 11 bases in between. Germline CDR1 reads SGHRS; CDR2 reads YFSETQ. The CDR3 spans 15 residues. For the CDR3, the DNA is TGCGCCAGCAGCTTGGTTGGGACTGCACAAGAGACCCAGTACTTC. It translates to CASSLVGTAQETQYF.

This clone was counted once. The rearrangement joins TRBV5-4 to TRBJ2-2; 13 bases map to TRBD2. Germline loops: CDR1 SGHNT, CDR2 YYREEE (reference sequence). This CDR3 contains 17 residues. The trim removed 0 bases at V and 7 bases at J, leaving 6 bases unmatched. CDR3 in amino acids: CASSLGLAGGPGGELFF. CDR3 in DNA: TGTGCCAGCAGCTTGGGACTAGCGGGGGGTCCCGGCGGGGAGCTGTTTTTT.

The J gene is TRBJ1-1, the V gene TRBV4-3; D may be TRBD1 (6 bases). The V end lost 3 bases, the J end lost 14 bases, and 22 bases lay between the germline ends. Germline values: CDR1 LGHNA, CDR2 YSLEER. The CDR3 runs to 14 residues. The CDR3 DNA reads as TGCGCCAGCAGCCAGACCCGGGACATTGGGAATCAGTTCTTT. It codes for CASSQTRDIGNQFF.

With regard to this clone: Distinct nucleotide sequences in the sample also encode this CDR3. V is TRBV18 and J is TRBJ1-3; 10 bases are shared with TRBD1. The CDR3 has 16 residues. The ends lost 3 bases at V and 1 base at J; junction bases unmatched: 3. Germline lookup yields CDR1 KGHSH and CDR2 LQKENI. The CDR3: CASSPGQGNSGNTIYF. CDR3 DNA: TGTGCCAGCTCACCGGGACAGGGGAATTCTGGAAACACCATATATTTT.

This chain connects TRBV28 to TRBJ1-4, with 9 bases aligning to TRBD1. V was clipped by 2 bases and J by 1 base; unmatched bases: 2. The germline V gene encodes CDR1 MDHEN and CDR2 SYDVKM. The CDR3 length is 16 residues. Here the CDR3 reads CASSLPGQGTNEKLFF. In DNA form, the CDR3 reads TGTGCCAGCAGTTTACCGGGACAGGGAACTAATGAAAAACTGTTTTTT.

The chain couples TRBV11-1 to TRBJ2-2, with 12 bases lining up with TRBD2. This CDR3 spans 16 amino acids. Germline V gene sequence: CDR1 SGHAT, CDR2 FQDESV (reference sequence). V was pared by 7 bases and J by 7 bases, with 10 bases of the junction left unmatched. CDR3 bases: TGTGCCAGCACCACTTGGACTAGCGGGACAAACGGGGAGCTGTTTTTT. Amino acids: CASTTWTSGTNGELFF.

The gene calls are TRBV5-1 and TRBJ2-3; 7 bases are a match to TRBD1. V was clipped by 7 bases and J by 2 bases; unmatched bases: 4. CDR3 length: 13 amino acids. CDR1 is SGHRS, CDR2 YFSETQ, per germline. CDR3 DNA: TGCGCCAGCCTGGGACAGCTCACAGATACGCAGTATTTT. Encoded protein: CASLGQLTDTQYF.

V is TRBV5-1 and J is TRBJ1-1, with TRBD1 identical over 7 bases. V lost 6 bases to trimming and J lost 1 base; unmatched junction nucleotides: 6. Germline V gives CDR1 SGHRS, CDR2 YFSETQ. This CDR3 contains 14 residues. The CDR3 spells CASKQGQQNTEAFF. CDR3 nucleotides: TGCGCCAGCAAACAGGGACAGCAGAACACTGAAGCTTTCTTT.

This CDR3 reads CASSQRTFSSYNEQFF. CDR3 nucleotide sequence: TGCGCCAGCAGCCAAAGGACTTTCAGCTCCTACAATGAGCAGTTCTTC. The chain uses TRBV4-1 and TRBJ2-1, with TRBD2 as a possible D gene (5 bases). CDR1 and CDR2 from the germline V gene are MGHRA and YSYEKL. Trimming cost V 2 bases and J 0 bases, with 11 bases left between them. CDR3 length: 16 amino acids.

This clone has more than one count but fewer than ten. The J gene is TRBJ1-4, the V gene TRBV30; 10 positions agree with TRBD1. CDR3 length equals 14 residues. J was trimmed by 6 bases and V by 2 bases; bases with no gene match: 3. Germline CDR1 is GTSNPN and CDR2 is SVGIG (reference sequence). This CDR3 reads CAWSTGTGDEKLFF. CDR3 nucleotide sequence: TGTGCCTGGAGTACCGGGACAGGGGATGAAAAACTGTTTTTT.

V gene TRBV4-3 combines with J gene TRBJ1-2; D possibly corresponds to TRBD1 (5 bases). CDR3 length: 16 residues. Germline CDR1 LGHNA, CDR2 YSLEER. V was pared by 0 bases and J by 3 bases, with 14 bases between. The CDR3 is CASSQDRAGPDYGYTF. DNA for the CDR3: TGCGCCAGCAGCCAAGATCGGGCAGGGCCCGACTATGGCTACACCTTC.

This chain links TRBV25-1 with TRBJ1-1; D might be TRBD1 (5 bases). The CDR3 runs to 15 residues. V dropped 2 bases and J dropped 5 bases, with 15 bases sitting between them. The germline V gene has CDR1 MGHDK and CDR2 SYGVNS. The CDR3 nucleotides read TGTGCCAGCAGTGAACAGGGTCTAGGTAATACTGAAGCTTTCTTT. It specifies CASSEQGLGNTEAFF.

J is TRBJ1-1 and V is TRBV6-5, with 7 bases fitting TRBD1. CDR1 and CDR2 (germline): MNHEY, SVGAGI. The CDR3 totals 15 residues. The junction had 13 bases not matched to a gene; V was cut back by 7 bases and J by 5 bases. The CDR3, as DNA: TGTGCCAGCACCACAGGGGTTTCGGTATCGACTGAAGCTTTCTTT. Translating gives CASTTGVSVSTEAFF.

The chain couples TRBV3-1 (or the pseudogene TRBV3-2) to TRBJ1-2, with D perhaps matching TRBD1 (5 bases). In germline, CDR1 is LGHDT, CDR2 YNNKEL (reference sequence). V lost 4 bases, J lost 8 bases, and 20 bases lay in between. This CDR3 region has 15 residues. This CDR3 reads CASSPRLGDGGGYTF. CDR3 nucleotides: TGTGCCAGCAGCCCGCGTCTCGGGGACGGGGGGGGCTACACCTTC.

The genes are TRBV7-2 and TRBJ2-3; 14 bases map to TRBD2. Germline values: CDR1 SGHTA, CDR2 FQGNSA. This CDR3 region has 17 residues. The ends lost 1 base at V and 6 bases at J; junction bases unmatched: 6. Written as DNA, the CDR3 is TGTGCCAGCAGCTTAGGACTAGCGGGGGGGCAGAGGGATACGCAGTATTTT. Amino acid sequence: CASSLGLAGGQRDTQYF. Full variable domain (remainder filled in from reference TRBV7-2 and TRBJ2-3): GAGVSQSPSNKVTEKGKDVELRCDPISGHTALYWYRQSLGQGLEFLIYFQGNSAPDKSGLPSDRFSAERTGGSVSTLTIQRTQQEDSAVYLCASSLGLAGGQRDTQYFGPGTRLTVL.

The chain is built from TRBV30 and TRBJ2-3, with D perhaps matching TRBD2 (6 bases). Trimming left V 3 bases short and J 2 bases short, with 9 bases between. The CDR3 is 13 amino acids. Germline V gives CDR1 GTSNPN, CDR2 SVGIG (reference sequence). The CDR3 nucleotides read TGTGCCTGGAGCGGGAGCCACACAGATACGCAGTATTTT. Amino acids: CAWSGSHTDTQYF.

CDR3: CASSFVGTGKNEQFF. CDR3 in DNA: TGTGCCAGCAGCTTTGTCGGGACAGGGAAGAATGAGCAGTTCTTC. V gene TRBV13 combines with J gene TRBJ2-1, with 9 positions matching TRBD1. This CDR3 contains 15 residues. Germline CDR1 is PRHDT and CDR2 is FYEKMQ (reference sequence). The ends lost 3 bases at V and 7 bases at J; junction bases unmatched: 7.

The J gene is TRBJ1-1, the V gene TRBV18; 8 positions agree with TRBD1. V lost 6 bases and J lost 3; bases outside the gene matches: 6. Germline assignment: CDR1 KGHSH and CDR2 LQKENI. This CDR3 region has 14 residues. The CDR3 nucleotides are TGTGCCAGCTCCCAACAGGGGGGGGACACTGAAGCTTTCTTT. Protein product: CASSQQGGDTEAFF.

This clone has only a few counts. The chain carries TRBV7-3 and TRBJ2-7, with 11 bases aligning to TRBD1. The CDR3 has 13 amino acids. Trimming cost V 5 bases and J 7 bases; bases outside gene matches: 4. Germline CDR1 is SGHTA and CDR2 is FQGTGA. The CDR3 DNA follows: TGTGCCAGCAGCCCTGGGACAGGGGGAGAGCAGTACTTC. Residues: CASSPGTGGEQYF.

The CDR3 DNA follows: TGCGCCAGCAGCCAAGGATTGGGACTCGCAAGGTACAATGAGCAGTTCTTC. Amino acid sequence: CASSQGLGLARYNEQFF. J is TRBJ2-1 and V is TRBV4-1; D is possibly TRBD2 (6 bases). The germline V gene encodes CDR1 MGHRA and CDR2 YSYEKL. The CDR3 is made up of 17 amino acids. Deletions cut 1 base from V and 4 bases from J, with 17 bases between.

Comment on this clone: One junction end does not reproduce the germline sequence, and a read error may be involved. The chain carries TRBV24-1 and TRBJ1-2, with a weak D call TRBD1 (6 bases). The CDR3 is made up of 10 amino acids. CDR1 is KGHDR and CDR2 is SFDVKD in the germline V gene. The CDR3 sequence is CATGGRERNF. As DNA, the CDR3 is TGTGCCACAGGGGGGAGGGAACGGAACTTC.

Concerning this clone: Different DNA sequences within this sample yield the same CDR3. This chain links TRBV2 with TRBJ1-6; TRBD1 might be the D (6 bases). Trimming left V 1 base short and J 10 bases short, with 14 bases between. Per the germline V gene, CDR1 is SNHLY and CDR2 is FYNNEI. The CDR3 extends over 15 amino acids. The DNA for the CDR3 is TGTGCCAGCAGTGAAGGCCCAGGGGTCGACTCACCCCTCCACTTT. It is translated as CASSEGPGVDSPLHF. Variable domain in full (rest from reference TRBV2 and TRBJ1-6): EPEVTQTPSHQVTQMGQEVILRCVPISNHLYFYWYRQILGQKVEFLVSFYNNEISEKSEIFDDQFSVERPDGSNFTLKIRSTKLEDSAMYFCASSEGPGVDSPLHFGNGTRLTVT.

The genes are TRBV2 and TRBJ2-3; 7 nucleotides line up with TRBD1. The CDR3 is made up of 17 amino acids. J gave up 7 bases and V 11 bases, and 24 bases lay outside the gene matches. Germline V gene sequence: CDR1 SNHLY, CDR2 FYNNEI. The CDR3 nucleotides read TGTGCCGACGGAATGGCGATTGGGGACAGTGCCCCGAATACGCAGTATTTT. This gives the protein CADGMAIGDSAPNTQYF.

There are a few counts of this clone. V usage is TRBV7-9 and J usage is TRBJ2-5; 9 bases fit TRBD2. This CDR3 is 16 amino acids long. The junction had 11 bases not matched to a gene; V was cut back by 5 bases and J by 4 bases. CDR1 and CDR2 from the germline V gene are SEHNR and FQNEAQ (reference sequence). The CDR3 loop reads CASSPRLAGGPETQYF. CDR3 sequence (DNA): TGTGCCAGCAGCCCCAGGTTGGCGGGGGGGCCAGAGACCCAGTACTTC.